This record concerns one T cell receptor (beta chain) sequence. Its antigen is as yet unknown. The sample comes from a study of blood T cells in healthy people across ages. Study conclusions and caveats: Estimates of total diversity, which came from one million sequenced T cells, were considered to be underestimates. A roughly linear fall in TCR beta diversity per million T cells was seen with increasing age.

Total RNA extracted from each sample amounted to at least 6 micrograms. The second PCR ran roughly 7 to 11 cycles with a sample-barcoded 5' primer and J-beta primers. One entry per CDR3 protein, called by TCRdb with MiXCR from the 5' RACE reads. The sample includes fewer than 1.5 million distinct CDR3 sequences, 40% to 50% of them seen just once. Germline values: CDR1 MNHEY, CDR2 SVGAGI. V was clipped by 6 bases and J by 3 bases, with 14 bases between them. This CDR3 region has 14 residues. Material for sequencing was blood. V and J are TRBV6-5 and TRBJ1-1; D is undetermined. The receptor was derived from a woman in her late teens or twenties in good health. DNA for the CDR3: TGTGCCAGCAGACCGGCAGCTCGGGACACTGAAGCTTTCTTT. This encodes CASRPAARDTEAFF.